This TCR beta chain was captured by sequencing in a study of post-analysis software for immune sequencing data. Study-wide context: The disease courses covered relapsing-remitting, secondary progressive and progressive-relapsing multiple sclerosis.

TCR beta libraries were prepared from cDNA with unique molecular identifiers. Once about 0.95 to 10 million T cells were used, hundreds of thousands of cDNA molecules resulted. TCRdb analysed the PCR reads with MiXCR anew, one entry per CDR3 protein. The profile shows some 690,000 distinct CDR3 sequences, approximately 59% of them singletons. Findings of the study overall: Strong co-clustering by F measure was seen for same-batch samples. Patients used about 5 TRBV segments, including TRBV5-6, TRBV5-1 and TRBV20-1, more often than controls. Normalized Chao1 diversity in multiple sclerosis patients fell significantly below that of controls.

Of note for this clonotype: Its antigen is unknown.

Germline lookup yields CDR1 MNHEY and CDR2 SMNVEV (reference sequence). V was shortened by 3 bases and J by 8 bases, with 16 bases between the two germline ends. The CDR3 extends over 14 amino acids. The receptor comes from a girl between 2 and 10 years old with multiple sclerosis. The chain carries TRBV27 and TRBJ1-2, with a weak D call TRBD1 (5 bases). Sequenced sample: blood. CDR3 coding DNA: TGTGCCAGCAGTTTGACCGGGACGGTGGGGGGCTACACCTTC. Protein sequence: CASSLTGTVGGYTF.